This TCR beta chain was sequenced for a study of cytomegalovirus exposure and HLA in healthy donors. PCR primers comprised 60 Vbeta and 13 Jbeta primers. Under the authors' procedure: In a later analysis, 8.5 million to 14 million of approximately 80 million unique beta chains occurred in at least two donors. Data came from immunoSEQ multiplex PCR; TCRdb stores just in-frame clones and leaves some out. V and J calls and clone size are given by that table; D and trimming were obtained from the DNA. The sample comprises 160,000 or so clones, approximately 72% of which are singletons, and roughly 2.5% rests with the top ten. A single count supports this clone. The antigen is undetermined. Germline CDR1 MNHEY, CDR2 SVGAGI. The CDR3 is made up of 11 amino acids. V lost 8 bases, J lost 3 bases, and 8 bases lay in between. Study-level findings and limits: A classifier reportedly called cytomegalovirus status with high sensitivity and specificity.

The donors (healthy individuals) were bone marrow donors. The sequencing sample was made of PBMCs. The clonotype originates from a human donor in good health. The chain has TRBV6-5 and TRBJ2-7; D possibly corresponds to TRBD1 (5 bases). DNA of the CDR3: TGTGCCAGCGGAAGGGGCTACGAGCAGTACTTC. Translating gives CASGRGYEQYF.